This record looks at one T cell receptor beta chain sequence and its context. Its specificity is not known. Germline V CDR1 and CDR2: KGHSH, LQKENI. The J segment lost 5 bases and the V segment lost 2 bases, leaving 8 bases of the junction unmatched. This CDR3 has 16 amino acids. Here immunoSEQ multiplex PCR was the method, and the copy in TCRdb shows in-frame clones only, minus some. The data contain about 58,000 clones, about 83% of them singletons. This entry comes from a study of identifying expanded T cells in peripheral blood. Points from the study as a whole: Across healthy donors, higher total template counts meant significantly greater roughly two-week count variance. Over about two and four weeks, about 16 and 20 clones changed, versus roughly 1.1 between replicates.

This TCR was recovered from a person aged 18 to 75 in good health. The V gene is TRBV18, the J gene TRBJ1-1, with 10 bases that match TRBD1. Sequencing input: blood. Here the CDR3 reads CASSPIRTGGKTEAFF. The CDR3 DNA sequence: TGTGCCAGCTCACCAATAAGGACAGGGGGAAAAACTGAAGCTTTCTTT.